The 17 T cell receptor beta chains in this list originate from one sample, sequenced in a study of T-cell reconstitution after alpha-beta-depleted transplantation in children. Molecular barcoding with unique molecular identifiers was used for the TCRbeta library. TCRdb called the PCR reads again in MiXCR, with one record for every CDR3 protein. This table holds over 550,000 distinct CDR3 sequences, roughly a tenth found once. The material was PBMCs from the stem cell graft donor, obtained from the stem cell graft. The source of these receptors is a human donor who donated a stem cell graft to a child with acute myeloid leukemia.

The V and J genes are TRBV7-9 and TRBJ1-4, with D perhaps TRBD1 (6 bases). This CDR3 is 16 amino acids long. The V end was cut by 5 bases, the J end by 8 bases, with 21 bases between. Germline V gene sequence: CDR1 SEHNR, CDR2 FQNEAQ (reference sequence). CDR3 nucleotides: TGTGCCAGCAGCCTCCAGGGGCAGCTCAGCTCAGAAAAACTGTTTTTT. As protein: CASSLQGQLSSEKLFF.

The genes are TRBV10-3 and TRBJ2-7, with 8 bases that match TRBD2. The CDR3 length is 15 residues. With 2 bases clipped from V and 2 bases from J, the junction kept 5 bases outside the gene matches. The V gene's germline CDR1 is ENHRY and CDR2 SYGVKD. The chain's CDR3 is CAISEISGSPYEQYF. CDR3 sequence (DNA): TGTGCCATCAGTGAGATAAGCGGGAGTCCCTACGAGCAGTACTTC.

This clonotype was seen a handful of times. V and J are TRBV18 and TRBJ2-3; D is undetermined. V lost 3 bases, J lost 3 bases, and 10 bases lay in between. The V gene's germline CDR1 is KGHSH and CDR2 LQKENI. CDR3 length: 14 amino acids. The DNA for the CDR3 is TGTGCCAGCTCACCCCTCGACACGACAGATACGCAGTATTTT. It encodes CASSPLDTTDTQYF.

In its sample, this clonotype was seen a few times. The chain couples TRBV29-1 to TRBJ2-5, with 8 bases lining up with TRBD1. Germline V gene lookup returns CDR1 SQVTM and CDR2 ANQGSEA. V lost 0 bases and J lost 5; bases outside the gene matches: 11. The CDR3 extends over 16 amino acids. CDR3 in DNA: TGCAGCGTTGAAGAGGGGGACAGGCCTATTTTGGAGACCCAGTACTTC. It codes for CSVEEGDRPILETQYF.

In its sample, this clonotype was seen a few times. The rearrangement joins TRBV7-9 to TRBJ1-2; D is perhaps TRBD1 (6 bases). Trimming stripped 7 bases from V and 8 bases from J, with 20 bases between. CDR1 and CDR2 (germline): SEHNR, FQNEAQ (reference sequence). The length of the CDR3 is 14 residues. DNA of the CDR3: TGTGCCAGCACCGACGTGGACAGTCGTTACGGCTACACCTTC. It codes for CASTDVDSRYGYTF.

This chain joins TRBV29-1 and TRBJ1-1; D remains ambiguous. Trimming pared 0 bases from V and 11 bases from J, leaving 10 bases between. Germline V gene lookup returns CDR1 SQVTM and CDR2 ANQGSEA. CDR3 length: 11 residues. The CDR3 sequence: CSVEDFPGAFF. The CDR3 nucleotides read TGCAGCGTTGAAGATTTCCCCGGGGCTTTCTTT.

This clonotype was seen a few times. This sequence joins TRBV4-2 and TRBJ2-7; the D gene is possibly TRBD1 (6 bases). The V and J ends lost 1 base and 3 bases respectively, with 16 bases between them. Germline-derived CDR1 and CDR2 are LGHNA and YNFKEQ. The CDR3 is 16 amino acids. This CDR3 is CASSQGGNREIYEQYF. The CDR3 coding sequence is TGTGCCAGCAGCCAAGGAGGGAACAGGGAAATCTACGAGCAGTACTTC.

This clonotype was observed at least ten times. This sequence joins TRBV6-1 and TRBJ2-7, with D possibly being TRBD1 (6 bases). This CDR3 is 14 amino acids long. Germline CDR1 reads MNHNS; CDR2 reads SASEGT. Trimming removed 6 bases at V and 4 bases at J, with 16 bases between. The CDR3 DNA is TGTGCCAGCAGATTTGACAGGTCTCCGTACGAGCAGTACTTC. It is translated as CASRFDRSPYEQYF.

The V gene is TRBV4-2, the J gene TRBJ2-3; 8 bases align to TRBD2. There are 15 residues in the CDR3. CDR1 LGHNA and CDR2 YNFKEQ come from the germline V gene. With V trimmed by 3 bases and J by 3 bases, 5 bases remained unmatched. The CDR3 sequence: CASSQSGRATDTQYF. The DNA for the CDR3 is TGTGCCAGCAGCCAGAGCGGGAGAGCGACAGATACGCAGTATTTT.

This clonotype appeared a few times. The chain recombines TRBV20-1 with TRBJ2-5; possible D gene TRBD1, 6 bases. This CDR3 is 16 amino acids long. The germline gives CDR1 DFQATT, CDR2 SNEGSKA (reference sequence). The V end lost 2 bases, the J end lost 0 bases, and 16 bases lay between the germline ends. Written as DNA, the CDR3 is TGCAGTGCTAGACCGCAAAACAGGGCGTACCAAGAGACCCAGTACTTC. Its protein is CSARPQNRAYQETQYF.

About this clonotype: This may stem from a read error, because a much larger clone lies one nucleotide away. The V and J genes are TRBV9 and TRBJ2-1; D not certain. This CDR3 has 11 residues. CDR1 is SGDLS and CDR2 is YYNGEE in the germline V gene. In nucleotides, the CDR3 is TGTGCCAGCAGCGTAGGGGTTGAGGAGTTCTTC. As protein: CASSVGVEEFF.

The J gene is TRBJ1-2, the V gene TRBV11-2; D uncertain. Germline loops: CDR1 SGHAT, CDR2 FQNNGV. Trimming took off 5 bases at V and 0 bases at J, with 13 bases between the two ends. This CDR3 is built from 15 residues. The DNA of the CDR3 is TGTGCCAGCAGCGTAAGGATGGGGACTAACTATGGCTACACCTTC. Translated: CASSVRMGTNYGYTF.

The table lists this clonotype with a few counts. The chain links TRBV20-1 to TRBJ2-1; TRBD2 matches at 10 bases. This CDR3 contains 15 residues. Germline V gene data show CDR1 as DFQATT and CDR2 as SNEGSKA (reference sequence). Unmatched junction bases numbered 7, after V lost 2 bases and J lost 6 bases. The CDR3 sequence: CSARQGLAITNEQFF. CDR3 DNA: TGCAGTGCTAGACAGGGACTAGCGATTACCAATGAGCAGTTCTTC.

This clonotype was recorded many times. The V and J genes are TRBV15 and TRBJ1-2; TRBD1 might be the D (6 bases). The germline V gene has CDR1 LNHNV and CDR2 YYDKDF (reference sequence). The length of the CDR3 is 14 residues. With 0 bases removed from V and 4 bases from J, the gap between germline ends came to 9 bases. The CDR3, as DNA: TGTGCCACCAGCAGAGATTTGGACAGCTATGGCTACACCTTC. Translating it yields CATSRDLDSYGYTF.

The chain recombines TRBV7-8 with TRBJ2-1; TRBD1 matches 10 bases. Germline CDR1 SGHVS, CDR2 FQNEAQ. CDR3 length: 14 residues. V shed 10 bases, J shed 7 bases, and the junction held 10 bases outside the gene matches. This CDR3 is CATEGDRGINEQFF. DNA of the CDR3: TGTGCCACTGAGGGGGACAGGGGTATTAATGAGCAGTTCTTC.

There are a few counts of this clonotype. The V and J genes are TRBV15 and TRBJ2-1, with 10 bases fitting TRBD2. Germline values: CDR1 LNHNV, CDR2 YYDKDF (reference sequence). The trim removed 2 bases at V and 8 bases at J, leaving 9 bases unmatched. This CDR3 has 16 residues. The CDR3 region is CATSRSLAGEGDEQFF. CDR3 in DNA: TGTGCCACCAGCAGATCGCTAGCGGGAGAGGGAGATGAGCAGTTCTTC. Supplemented by reference TRBV15 and TRBJ2-1, the full variable domain reads DAMVIQNPRYQVTQFGKPVTLSCSQTLNHNVMYWYQQKSSQAPKLLFHYYDKDFNNEADTPDNFQSRRPNTSFCFLDIRSPGLGDTAMYLCATSRSLAGEGDEQFFGPGTRLTVL.

This clonotype was counted at least ten times. The chain employs TRBV7-2 and TRBJ2-3; D is undetermined. The CDR3 has 13 amino acids. Trimming took 3 bases from V and 1 from J, leaving 5 bases between them. The germline V gene has CDR1 SGHTA and CDR2 FQGNSA. The CDR3 nucleotides read TGTGCCAGCAGCTTTTTCGGCACAGATACGCAGTATTTT. Its protein product is CASSFFGTDTQYF.